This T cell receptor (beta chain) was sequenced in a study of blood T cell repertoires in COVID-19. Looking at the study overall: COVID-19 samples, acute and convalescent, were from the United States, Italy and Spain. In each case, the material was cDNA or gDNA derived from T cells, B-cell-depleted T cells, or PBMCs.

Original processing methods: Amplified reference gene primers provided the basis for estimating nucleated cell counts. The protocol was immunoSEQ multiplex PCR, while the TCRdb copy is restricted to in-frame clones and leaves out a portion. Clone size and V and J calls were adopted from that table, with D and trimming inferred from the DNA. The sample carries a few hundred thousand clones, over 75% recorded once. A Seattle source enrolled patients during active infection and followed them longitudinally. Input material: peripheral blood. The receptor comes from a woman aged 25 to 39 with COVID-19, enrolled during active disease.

Here the CDR3 reads CASSGLNEQFF. The DNA of the CDR3 is TGTGCCAGCAGTGGGCTGAATGAGCAGTTCTTC. The J gene is TRBJ2-1, the V gene TRBV6-2 or TRBV6-3; D unresolved. CDR1 and CDR2 (germline): MNHEY, SVGEGT. The CDR3 consists of 11 residues. Between the trimmed V and J ends, which lost 5 bases and 7 bases, there was a span of 6 bases.